The entry that follows covers one TCR beta chain sequence. Germline V CDR1 and CDR2: SGHTS, YDEGEE. The length of the CDR3 is 15 residues. V lost 7 bases, J lost 2 bases, and 16 bases lay in between. As processed by the authors: Researchers report that nucleated cell counts were estimated from reference gene primer amplification. Data came from immunoSEQ multiplex PCR; TCRdb stores just in-frame clones and leaves some out. V and J calls and clone size are given by that table; D and trimming were obtained from the DNA. The repertoire holds about 190,000 clones, with about 88% as singletons. This sample is part of a study of blood T cell repertoires in COVID-19. About the research overall: COVID-19 samples from acute and convalescent phases originated in the United States, Italy and Spain. In each case, the material was cDNA or gDNA derived from T cells, B-cell-depleted T cells, or PBMCs.

V usage is TRBV5-8 and J usage is TRBJ2-1; possibly TRBD2 for D (5 bases). The sequence was obtained from a man younger than 45 with acute or convalescent COVID-19. The sample was peripheral blood. The CDR3 nucleotides read TGTGCCAGCTCCCCGGGGAGCGGCGCCTACAATGAGCAGTTCTTC. It encodes CASSPGSGAYNEQFF.